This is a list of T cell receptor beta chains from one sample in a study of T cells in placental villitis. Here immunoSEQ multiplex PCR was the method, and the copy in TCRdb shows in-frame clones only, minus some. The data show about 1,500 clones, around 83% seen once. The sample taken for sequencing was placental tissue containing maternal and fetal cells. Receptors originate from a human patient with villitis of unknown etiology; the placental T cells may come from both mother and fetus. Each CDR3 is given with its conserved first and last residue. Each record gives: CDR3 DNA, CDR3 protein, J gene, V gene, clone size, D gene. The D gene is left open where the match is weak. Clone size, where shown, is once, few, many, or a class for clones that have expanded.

TGTGCCAGCTCGGGACAGGAGAACACTGAAGCTTTCTTT,CASSGQENTEAFF,TRBJ1-1,TRBV18,.,TRBD1
TGCGCCAGCAGTCCCTATCCGGGGCTAAATTACAATGAGCAGTTCTTC,CASSPYPGLNYNEQFF,TRBJ2-1,TRBV4-1,.,.
TGCGCCAGCAGCCAAGGACAACATAAGAACACTGAAGCTTTCTTT,CASSQGQHKNTEAFF,TRBJ1-1,TRBV4-1,.,.
TGTGCCAGCAGTGATTGGGCGAACACTGAAGCTTTCTTT,CASSDWANTEAFF,TRBJ1-1,TRBV2,.,.
TGTGCCAGCAGCACCGGACAGGGGTATAATGAAAAACTGTTTTTT,CASSTGQGYNEKLFF,TRBJ1-4,TRBV13,.,TRBD1
TGTGCCAGCAGTTTTTCCCTTGCACACAGCACAGATACGCAGTATTTT,CASSFSLAHSTDTQYF,TRBJ2-3,TRBV27,.,.
TGTGCCAGCAGTTTATATCCCCATTACGAGCAGTACTTC,CASSLYPHYEQYF,TRBJ2-7,TRBV27,.,.
TGTGCCAGCAGTGACAGGGGAGGGAGCACAGATACGCAGTATTTT,CASSDRGGSTDTQYF,TRBJ2-3,TRBV6-4,.,TRBD2
TGTGCCATCAGTGAGTCTACAGAGAACACTGAAGCTTTCTTT,CAISESTENTEAFF,TRBJ1-1,TRBV10-3,once,.
TGTGCCAGCAGTTACTCCGCCATGAGCACCCAGTACTTC,CASSYSAMSTQYF,TRBJ2-5,TRBV6-5,.,.
TGCGCCAGCAGCCCCGGACAGAGCTCAGCAAGTGAGCAGTTCTTC,CASSPGQSSASEQFF,TRBJ2-1,TRBV5-1,.,.
TGTGCCAGTAGTATCGGCAGGGGCGATACGCAGTATTTT,CASSIGRGDTQYF,TRBJ2-3,TRBV19,.,.
TGTGCCTGGACCGGAGGGGGTTTCGCTAAACTAGCCAAAAACATTCAGTACTTC,CAWTGGGFAKLAKNIQYF,TRBJ2-4,TRBV30,.,.
TGTGCCAGTAGTTACCAGGCACTCGATTCTAACTATGGCTACACCTTC,CASSYQALDSNYGYTF,TRBJ1-2,TRBV6-5,.,.
TGTGCCAGCTGGACAGGAAATTCTAATTCACCCCTCCACTTT,CASWTGNSNSPLHF,TRBJ1-6,TRBV5-5,.,TRBD1
TGTGCCAGCAGGGATGAACAGGGCCCCCAGCCCCAGCATTTT,CASRDEQGPQPQHF,TRBJ1-5,TRBV2,.,.
TGCAGCGTTGAATCTAACACCGGGGAGCTGTTTTTT,CSVESNTGELFF,TRBJ2-2,TRBV29-1,once,.
TGTGCCAGCAGCTTCAGGGGTGGAAGCTATGGCTACACCTTC,CASSFRGGSYGYTF,TRBJ1-2,TRBV7-9,.,.
TGTGCAAGTCGCTTAGCGGCGGGACGGGGGAACACTGAAGCTTTCTTT,CASRLAAGRGNTEAFF,TRBJ1-1,TRBV12-2,.,.
TGTGCCAGCGGGACAGGGGGTTACTATTCACCCCTCCACTTT,CASGTGGYYSPLHF,TRBJ1-6,TRBV6-5,.,TRBD1
TGTGCCTGGGGACAGAACACTGAAGCTTTCTTT,CAWGQNTEAFF,TRBJ1-1,TRBV30,few,.
TGTGCCAGCAGCTCCTTGGAAACGGGAGAGACCCAGTACTTC,CASSSLETGETQYF,TRBJ2-5,TRBV13,.,.
TGCGCCAGCAGCATCGGACAGGGACGCACAGATACGCAGTATTTT,CASSIGQGRTDTQYF,TRBJ2-3,TRBV5-1,.,TRBD1
TGTGCCACGAGTGGCCCAGGGGCTATGGATACGCAGTATTTT,CATSGPGAMDTQYF,TRBJ2-3,TRBV24-1,.,.
TGTGCCAGCAGTTTAGGGCTGAACACTGAAGCTTTCTTT,CASSLGLNTEAFF,TRBJ1-1,TRBV27,.,.
TGCGCCAGCAGTGCGTACAGGGTCCCAAACTATGGCTACACCTTC,CASSAYRVPNYGYTF,TRBJ1-2,TRBV10-2,.,.
TGTGCCAGCAGGCCGTTAGCGGGGGGCTCCTACGAGCAGTACTTC,CASRPLAGGSYEQYF,TRBJ2-7,TRBV6-5,few,TRBD2
TGTGCCAGCAGGGAGGGACAGGGAGACTCACCCCTCCACTTT,CASREGQGDSPLHF,TRBJ1-6,TRBV2,.,TRBD1
TGTGCCAGCAGCGGGCAGGGAGAAAAACTGTTTTTT,CASSGQGEKLFF,TRBJ1-4,TRBV5-4,.,.
TGCGCCAGCAGCCCCGGGACAGGGGGGGACTATGGCTACACCTTC,CASSPGTGGDYGYTF,TRBJ1-2,TRBV5-1,.,TRBD1
TGCGCCAGCAGCCGACTTTCTTTCACAGATACGCAGTATTTT,CASSRLSFTDTQYF,TRBJ2-3,TRBV10-2,.,.
TGTGCTAGCAGCTTCGGACAGGGGATCGTTGATTCACCCCTCCACTTT,CASSFGQGIVDSPLHF,TRBJ1-6,TRBV7-8,.,TRBD1
TGTGCCAGCAGTTTAGGGACAGGGACCACTGAAGCTTTCTTT,CASSLGTGTTEAFF,TRBJ1-1,TRBV27,.,TRBD1
TGTGCCAGCAGTGTTGGGACAGGGGATGGCTACACCTTC,CASSVGTGDGYTF,TRBJ1-2,TRBV25-1,.,TRBD1
TGTGCCAGCAGTCCCGGACGTAATGAGCAGTTCTTC,CASSPGRNEQFF,TRBJ2-1,TRBV27,.,.
TGTGCCAGCAGAACCGGCCGGGACCTTAGTCGGTTCTATAATTCACCCCTCCACTTT,CASRTGRDLSRFYNSPLHF,TRBJ1-6,TRBV27,.,.
TGTGCCAGCAGCAGGGACTCGGGACTCAATAATTCACCCCTCCACTTT,CASSRDSGLNNSPLHF,TRBJ1-6,TRBV5-6,.,.
TGTGCCAGCAGCTTGGATCGGGCAGGGGGTAATTATGGCTACACCTTC,CASSLDRAGGNYGYTF,TRBJ1-2,TRBV5-6,.,TRBD1
TGTGCTAGTGGTTTGGTACCCGGGACCACCGACCTCAATGAGCAGTTCTTC,CASGLVPGTTDLNEQFF,TRBJ2-1,TRBV12-5,few,.
TGTGCCAGTAGTCTTCGGGTGGGAAGGGGCTACACCTTC,CASSLRVGRGYTF,TRBJ1-2,TRBV19,.,.
TGTGCCAGTAGTATCCGGGGCCGACAAACCTCTAACTATGGCTACACCTTC,CASSIRGRQTSNYGYTF,TRBJ1-2,TRBV19,.,.
TGTGCCAGCAGCTACGACACAGATACGCAGTATTTT,CASSYDTDTQYF,TRBJ2-3,TRBV7-3,.,.
TGTGCCACCAGCAGAGCCGGACAGGGAATAACCTACGAGCAGTACTTC,CATSRAGQGITYEQYF,TRBJ2-7,TRBV15,once,TRBD1
TGCGCCAGCAGCCGGGACAGGGGGTCGAGTTCACCCCTCCACTTT,CASSRDRGSSSPLHF,TRBJ1-6,TRBV5-1,.,TRBD1
TGTGCCAGCAGCCAAGGATCGCCCCGGTACAATGAGCAGTTCTTC,CASSQGSPRYNEQFF,TRBJ2-1,TRBV14,.,.
TGCAGCGCCTTATTAGGGGACTATGGCTACACTTTC,CSALLGDYGYTF,TRBJ1-2,TRBV29-1,.,.
TGTGCCAGCAGTTCCAGGGATTATTCACCCCTCCACTTT,CASSSRDYSPLHF,TRBJ1-6,TRBV27,.,.
TGTGCCAGCAGTTATGGCCCGCTCTATGGCTACACCTTC,CASSYGPLYGYTF,TRBJ1-2,TRBV6-6,.,.
TGTGCCAGCGAAACCGGGAATGAGCAGTTCTTC,CASETGNEQFF,TRBJ2-1,TRBV12-3/TRBV12-4,.,.
TGTGCCAGCAGCCCCGGGCGCGGAACCTACGAGCAGTACTTC,CASSPGRGTYEQYF,TRBJ2-7,TRBV5-4,.,.
TGTGCCAGCAGCTCACAGGGAAACACTGAAGCTTTCTTT,CASSSQGNTEAFF,TRBJ1-1,TRBV7-9,.,.
TGCGCCAGCGCGTTAAAGGGGTACAATGAGCAGTTCTTC,CASALKGYNEQFF,TRBJ2-1,TRBV5-1,.,.
TGTGCCTGGAGTGTACGGGGGACGTGGGATATAGGTGGCTACACCTTC,CAWSVRGTWDIGGYTF,TRBJ1-2,TRBV30,.,.
TGTGCCAGCAGCGTTGATCAGGGTTCCGGCTATGGCTACACCTTC,CASSVDQGSGYGYTF,TRBJ1-2,TRBV5-5,.,.
TGCAGCGTTGTTTTAGGGACTACCAATCAGCCCCAGCATTTT,CSVVLGTTNQPQHF,TRBJ1-5,TRBV29-1,.,.
TGTGCCAGCAGCCAAGATAACTATGGCTACACCTTC,CASSQDNYGYTF,TRBJ1-2,TRBV12-3/TRBV12-4,.,.
TGTGCCAGCAGTACCGGGTCGCGGGGGGGCCCTGGGGAGACCCAGTACTTC,CASSTGSRGGPGETQYF,TRBJ2-5,TRBV5-4,once,TRBD2
TGTGCCATCAGTGATCTGGGAGAGAATCAGCCCCAGCATTTT,CAISDLGENQPQHF,TRBJ1-5,TRBV10-3,.,.
TGTGCCAGTAGTATAGCAGCTAGCGGGGGGGGTGAGCAGTTCTTC,CASSIAASGGGEQFF,TRBJ2-1,TRBV19,few,TRBD2